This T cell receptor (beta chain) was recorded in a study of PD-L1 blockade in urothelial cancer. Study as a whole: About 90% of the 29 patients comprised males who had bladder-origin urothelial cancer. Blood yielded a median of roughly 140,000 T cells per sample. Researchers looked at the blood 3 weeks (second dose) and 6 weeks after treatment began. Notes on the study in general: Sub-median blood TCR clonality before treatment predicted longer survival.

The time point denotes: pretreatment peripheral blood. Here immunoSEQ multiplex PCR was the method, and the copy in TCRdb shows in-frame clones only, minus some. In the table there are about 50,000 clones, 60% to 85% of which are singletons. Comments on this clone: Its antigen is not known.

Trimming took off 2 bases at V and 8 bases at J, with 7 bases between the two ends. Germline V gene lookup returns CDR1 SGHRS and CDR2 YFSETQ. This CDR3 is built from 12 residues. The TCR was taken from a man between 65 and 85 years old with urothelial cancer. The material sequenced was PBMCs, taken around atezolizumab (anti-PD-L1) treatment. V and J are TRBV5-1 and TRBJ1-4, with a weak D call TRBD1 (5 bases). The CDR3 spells CASSFPGEKLFF. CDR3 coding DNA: TGCGCCAGCAGCTTCCCAGGGGAAAAACTGTTTTTT.